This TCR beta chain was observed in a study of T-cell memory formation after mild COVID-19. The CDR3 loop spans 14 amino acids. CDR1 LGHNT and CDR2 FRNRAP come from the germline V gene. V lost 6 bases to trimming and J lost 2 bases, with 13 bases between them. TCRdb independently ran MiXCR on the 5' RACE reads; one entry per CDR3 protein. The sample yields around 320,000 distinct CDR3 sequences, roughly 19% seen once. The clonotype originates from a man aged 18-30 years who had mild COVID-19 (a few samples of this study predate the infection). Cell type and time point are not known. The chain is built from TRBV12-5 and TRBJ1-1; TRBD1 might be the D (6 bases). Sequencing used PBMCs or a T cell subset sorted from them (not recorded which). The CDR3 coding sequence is TGTGCTAGTGGGTTAAACAGGGACAACACTGAAGCTTTCTTT. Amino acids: CASGLNRDNTEAFF.